In this sample, the clone carrying this T cell receptor beta chain turned up a few times. This sample is part of a study of blood T cell repertoires in COVID-19. Study at large: The samples span acute and convalescent COVID-19 from the United States, Italy and Spain. Sample material is recorded as cDNA or gDNA derived from T cells, B-cell-depleted T cells, or PBMCs.

Source study methods: How many nucleated cells were present was estimated from reference gene primer amplification. Assay: immunoSEQ multiplex PCR; the TCRdb copy retains only in-frame clones and omits some. The V and J calls and clone size come from that table; D and trimming were worked out from the DNA. The table records fewer than 250,000 clones, under 90% of them present only once. The length of the CDR3 is 13 residues. The germline V gene has CDR1 SEHNR and CDR2 FQNEAQ (reference sequence). The V and J ends lost 11 bases and 0 bases respectively, with 12 bases between them. The chain recombines TRBV7-9 with TRBJ2-3, with D possibly matching TRBD1 (7 bases). The origin of this receptor is a man in his fifties or sixties with acute or convalescent COVID-19. Sequenced material: peripheral blood. CDR3 nucleotide sequence: TGTGCCTCGCGGGGACAGAGCACAGATACGCAGTATTTT. The encoded protein is CASRGQSTDTQYF.